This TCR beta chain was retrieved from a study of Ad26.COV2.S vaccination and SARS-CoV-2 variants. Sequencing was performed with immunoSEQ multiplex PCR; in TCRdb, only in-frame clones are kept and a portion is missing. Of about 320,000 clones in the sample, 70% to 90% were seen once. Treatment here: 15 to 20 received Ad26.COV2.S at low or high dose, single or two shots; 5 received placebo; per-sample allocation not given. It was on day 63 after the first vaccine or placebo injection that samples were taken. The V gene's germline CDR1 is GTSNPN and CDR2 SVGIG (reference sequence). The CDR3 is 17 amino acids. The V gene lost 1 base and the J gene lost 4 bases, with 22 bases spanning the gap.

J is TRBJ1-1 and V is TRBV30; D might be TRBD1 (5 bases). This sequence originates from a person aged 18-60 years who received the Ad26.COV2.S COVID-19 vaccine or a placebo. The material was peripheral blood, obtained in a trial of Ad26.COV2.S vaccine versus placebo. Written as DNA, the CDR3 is TGTGCCTGGAGTGGAACGGGGTGGGGCTCGGGGGGCACTGAAGCTTTCTTT. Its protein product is CAWSGTGWGSGGTEAFF.